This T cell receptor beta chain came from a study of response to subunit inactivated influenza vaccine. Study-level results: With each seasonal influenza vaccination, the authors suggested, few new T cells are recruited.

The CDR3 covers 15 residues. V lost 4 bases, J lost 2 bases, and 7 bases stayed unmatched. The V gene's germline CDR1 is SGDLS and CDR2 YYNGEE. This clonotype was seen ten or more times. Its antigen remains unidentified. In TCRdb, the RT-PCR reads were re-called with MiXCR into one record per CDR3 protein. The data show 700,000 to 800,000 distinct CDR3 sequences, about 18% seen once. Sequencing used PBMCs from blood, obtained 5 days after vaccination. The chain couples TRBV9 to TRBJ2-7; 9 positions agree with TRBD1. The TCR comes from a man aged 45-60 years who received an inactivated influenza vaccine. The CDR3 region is CASSLSGTGPYEQYF. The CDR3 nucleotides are TGTGCCAGCAGCCTTTCCGGGACAGGGCCCTACGAGCAGTACTTC.